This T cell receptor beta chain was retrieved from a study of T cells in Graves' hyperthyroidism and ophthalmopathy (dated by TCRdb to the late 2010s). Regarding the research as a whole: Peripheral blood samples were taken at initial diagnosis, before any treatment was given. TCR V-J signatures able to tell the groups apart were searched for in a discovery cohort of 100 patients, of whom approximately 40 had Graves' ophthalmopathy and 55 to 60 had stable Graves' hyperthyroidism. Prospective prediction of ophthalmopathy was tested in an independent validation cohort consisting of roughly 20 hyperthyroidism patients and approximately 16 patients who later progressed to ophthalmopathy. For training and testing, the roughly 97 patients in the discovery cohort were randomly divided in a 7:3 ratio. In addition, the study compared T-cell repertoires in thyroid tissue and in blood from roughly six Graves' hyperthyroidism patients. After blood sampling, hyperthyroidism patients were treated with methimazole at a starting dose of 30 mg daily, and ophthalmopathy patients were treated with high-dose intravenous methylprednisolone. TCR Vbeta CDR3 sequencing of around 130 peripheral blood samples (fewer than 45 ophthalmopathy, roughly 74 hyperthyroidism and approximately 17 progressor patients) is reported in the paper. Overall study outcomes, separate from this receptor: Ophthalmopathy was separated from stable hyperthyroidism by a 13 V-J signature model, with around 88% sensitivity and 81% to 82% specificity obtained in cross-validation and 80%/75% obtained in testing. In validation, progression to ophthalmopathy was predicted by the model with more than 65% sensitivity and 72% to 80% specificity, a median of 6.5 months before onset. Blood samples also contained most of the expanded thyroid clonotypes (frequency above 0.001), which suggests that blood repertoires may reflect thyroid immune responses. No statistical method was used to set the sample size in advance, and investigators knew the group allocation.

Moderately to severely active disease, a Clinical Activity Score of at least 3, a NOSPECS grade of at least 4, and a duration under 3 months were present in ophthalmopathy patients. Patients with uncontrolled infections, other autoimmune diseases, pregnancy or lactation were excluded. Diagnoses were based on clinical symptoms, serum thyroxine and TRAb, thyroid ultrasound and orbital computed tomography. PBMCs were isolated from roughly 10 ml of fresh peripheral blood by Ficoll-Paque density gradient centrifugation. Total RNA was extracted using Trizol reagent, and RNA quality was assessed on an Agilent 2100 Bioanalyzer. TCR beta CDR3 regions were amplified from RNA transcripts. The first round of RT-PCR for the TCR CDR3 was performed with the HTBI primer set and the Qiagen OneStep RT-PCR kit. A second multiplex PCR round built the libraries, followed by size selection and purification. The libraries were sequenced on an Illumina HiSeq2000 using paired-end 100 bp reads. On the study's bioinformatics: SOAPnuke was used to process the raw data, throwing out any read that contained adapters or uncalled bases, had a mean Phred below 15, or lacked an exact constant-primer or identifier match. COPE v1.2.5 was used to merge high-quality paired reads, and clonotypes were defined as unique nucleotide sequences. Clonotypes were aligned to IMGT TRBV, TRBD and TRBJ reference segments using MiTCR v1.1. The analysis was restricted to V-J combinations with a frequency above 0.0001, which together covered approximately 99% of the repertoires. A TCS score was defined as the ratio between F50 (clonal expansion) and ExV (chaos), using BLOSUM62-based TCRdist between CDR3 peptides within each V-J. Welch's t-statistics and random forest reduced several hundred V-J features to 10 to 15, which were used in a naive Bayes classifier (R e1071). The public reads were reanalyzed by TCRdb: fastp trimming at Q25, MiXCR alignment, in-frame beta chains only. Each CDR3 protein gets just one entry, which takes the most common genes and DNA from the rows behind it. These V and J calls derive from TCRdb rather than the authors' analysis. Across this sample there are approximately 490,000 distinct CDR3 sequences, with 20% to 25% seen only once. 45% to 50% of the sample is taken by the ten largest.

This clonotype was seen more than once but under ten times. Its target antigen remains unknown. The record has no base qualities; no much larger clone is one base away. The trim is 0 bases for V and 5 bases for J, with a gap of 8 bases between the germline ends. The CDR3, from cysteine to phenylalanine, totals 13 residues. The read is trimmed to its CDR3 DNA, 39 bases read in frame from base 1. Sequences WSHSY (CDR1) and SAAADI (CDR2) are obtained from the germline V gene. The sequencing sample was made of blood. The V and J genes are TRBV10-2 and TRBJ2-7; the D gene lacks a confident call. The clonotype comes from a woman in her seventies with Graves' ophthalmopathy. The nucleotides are TGCGCCAGCAGTGAGTCGAAGTTTGACGAGCAGTACTTC. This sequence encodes CASSESKFDEQYF.